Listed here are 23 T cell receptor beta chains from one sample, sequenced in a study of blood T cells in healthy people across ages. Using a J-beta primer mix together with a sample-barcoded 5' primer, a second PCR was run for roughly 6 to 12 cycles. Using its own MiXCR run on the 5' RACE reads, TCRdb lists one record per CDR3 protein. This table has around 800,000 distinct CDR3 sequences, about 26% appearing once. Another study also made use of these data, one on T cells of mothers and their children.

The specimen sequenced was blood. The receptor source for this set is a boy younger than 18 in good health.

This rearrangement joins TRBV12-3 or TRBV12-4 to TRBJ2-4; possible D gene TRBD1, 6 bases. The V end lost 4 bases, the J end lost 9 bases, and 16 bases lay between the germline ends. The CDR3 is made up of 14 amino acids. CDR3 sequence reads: CASSYREMEVIQYF. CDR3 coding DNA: TGTGCCAGCAGTTACAGGGAAATGGAGGTCATTCAGTACTTC.

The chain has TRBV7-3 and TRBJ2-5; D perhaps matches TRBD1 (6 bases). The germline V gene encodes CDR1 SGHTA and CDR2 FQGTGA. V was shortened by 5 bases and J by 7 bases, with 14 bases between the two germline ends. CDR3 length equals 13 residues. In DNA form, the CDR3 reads TGTGCCAGCAGCCCAACGGTAGGGGGGACCCAGTACTTC. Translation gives CASSPTVGGTQYF.

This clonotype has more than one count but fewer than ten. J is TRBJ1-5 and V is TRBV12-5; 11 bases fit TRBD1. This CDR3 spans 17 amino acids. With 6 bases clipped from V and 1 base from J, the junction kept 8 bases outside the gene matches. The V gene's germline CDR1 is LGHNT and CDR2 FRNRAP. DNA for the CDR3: TGTGCTAGTGGATACCGGGACAGGGGGACCAGCAATCAGCCCCAGCATTTT. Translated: CASGYRDRGTSNQPQHF.

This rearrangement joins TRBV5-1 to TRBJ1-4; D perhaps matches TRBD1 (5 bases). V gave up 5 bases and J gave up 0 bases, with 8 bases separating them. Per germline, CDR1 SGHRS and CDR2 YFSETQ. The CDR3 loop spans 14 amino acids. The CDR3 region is CASRTQATNEKLFF. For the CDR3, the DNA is TGCGCCAGCAGGACACAGGCAACTAATGAAAAACTGTTTTTT. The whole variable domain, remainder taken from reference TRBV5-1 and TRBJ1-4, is KAGVTQTPRYLIKTRGQQVTLSCSPISGHRSVSWYQQTPGQGLQFLFEYFSETQRNKGNFPGRFSGRQFSNSRSEMNVSTLELGDSALYLCASRTQATNEKLFFGSGTQLSVL.

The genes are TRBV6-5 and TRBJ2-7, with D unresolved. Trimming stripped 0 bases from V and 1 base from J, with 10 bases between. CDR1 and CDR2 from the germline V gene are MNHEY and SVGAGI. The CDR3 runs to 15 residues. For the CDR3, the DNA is TGTGCCAGCAGTTACTCGGGGAAAGGATCCTACGAGCAGTACTTC. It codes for CASSYSGKGSYEQYF.

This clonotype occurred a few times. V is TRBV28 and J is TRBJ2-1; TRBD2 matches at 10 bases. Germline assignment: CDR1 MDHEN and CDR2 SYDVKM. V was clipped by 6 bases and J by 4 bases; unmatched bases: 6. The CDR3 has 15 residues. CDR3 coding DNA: TGTGCCAGCAGCAAAACTAGCGGGGCTTACAATGAGCAGTTCTTC. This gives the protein CASSKTSGAYNEQFF.

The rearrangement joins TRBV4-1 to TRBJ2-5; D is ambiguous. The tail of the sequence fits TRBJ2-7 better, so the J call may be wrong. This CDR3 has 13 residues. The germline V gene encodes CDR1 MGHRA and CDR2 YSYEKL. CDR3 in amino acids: CASSQVVTDEQYF. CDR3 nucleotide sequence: TGCGCCAGCAGCCAGGTGGTCACGGACGAGCAGTACTTC.

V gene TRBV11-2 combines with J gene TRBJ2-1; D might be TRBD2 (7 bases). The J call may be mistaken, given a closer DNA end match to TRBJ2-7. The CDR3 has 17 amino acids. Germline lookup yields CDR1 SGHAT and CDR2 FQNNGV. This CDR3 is CASSFPLTGRGSYEQYF. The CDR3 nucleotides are TGTGCCAGCAGCTTCCCCCTCACAGGGAGGGGTTCCTACGAGCAGTACTTC.

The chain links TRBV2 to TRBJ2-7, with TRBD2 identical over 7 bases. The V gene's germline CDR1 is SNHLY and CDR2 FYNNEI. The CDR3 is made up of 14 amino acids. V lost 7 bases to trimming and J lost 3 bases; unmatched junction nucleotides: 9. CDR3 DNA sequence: TGTGCCAGCACCGACGGGGGGAATGACTACGAGCAGTACTTC. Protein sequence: CASTDGGNDYEQYF.

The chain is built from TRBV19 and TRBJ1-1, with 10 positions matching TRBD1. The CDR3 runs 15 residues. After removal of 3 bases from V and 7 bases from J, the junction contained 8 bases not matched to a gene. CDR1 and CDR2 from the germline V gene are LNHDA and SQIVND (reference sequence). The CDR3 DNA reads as TGTGCCAGTAGTATCCTCCCCTGGACAGGGGGTGAAGCTTTCTTT. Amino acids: CASSILPWTGGEAFF.

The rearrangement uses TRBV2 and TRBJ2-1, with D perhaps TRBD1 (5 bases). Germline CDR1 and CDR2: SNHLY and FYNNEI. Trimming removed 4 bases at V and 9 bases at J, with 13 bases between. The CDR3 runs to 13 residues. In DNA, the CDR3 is TGTGCCAGCAGTGTAAGCAGGGCCCCTGAGCAGTTCTTC. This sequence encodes CASSVSRAPEQFF.

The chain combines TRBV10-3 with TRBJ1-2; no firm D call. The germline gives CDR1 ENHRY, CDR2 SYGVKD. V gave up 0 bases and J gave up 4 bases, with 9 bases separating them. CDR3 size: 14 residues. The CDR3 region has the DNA TGTGCCATCAGTGAGTCTCGCGGACTCTATGGCTACACCTTC. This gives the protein CAISESRGLYGYTF.

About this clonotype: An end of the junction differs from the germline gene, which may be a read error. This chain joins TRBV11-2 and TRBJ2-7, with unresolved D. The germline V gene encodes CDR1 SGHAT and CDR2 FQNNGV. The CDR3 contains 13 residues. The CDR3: CASSLNSVYEQHF. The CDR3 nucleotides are TGTGCCAGCAGCTTAAACTCGGTCTACGAGCAGCACTTC.

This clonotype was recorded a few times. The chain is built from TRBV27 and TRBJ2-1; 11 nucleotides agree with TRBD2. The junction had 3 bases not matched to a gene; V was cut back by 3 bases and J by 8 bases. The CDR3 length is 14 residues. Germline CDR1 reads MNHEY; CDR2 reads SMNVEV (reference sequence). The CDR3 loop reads CASSLLAGGYEQFF. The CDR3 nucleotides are TGTGCCAGCAGTTTGCTAGCGGGGGGCTATGAGCAGTTCTTC.

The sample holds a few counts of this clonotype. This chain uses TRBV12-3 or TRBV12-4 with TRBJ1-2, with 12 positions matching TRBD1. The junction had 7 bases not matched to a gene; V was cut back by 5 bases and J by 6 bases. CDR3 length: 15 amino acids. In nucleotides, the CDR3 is TGTGCCAGCAGTGTATCCGGGACAGGGGGCCATGGCTACACCTTC. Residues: CASSVSGTGGHGYTF.

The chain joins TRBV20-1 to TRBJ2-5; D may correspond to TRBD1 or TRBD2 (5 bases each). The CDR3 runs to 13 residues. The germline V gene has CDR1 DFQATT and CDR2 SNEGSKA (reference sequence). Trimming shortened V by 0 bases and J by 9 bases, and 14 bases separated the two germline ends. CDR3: CSARDRGAKAQYF. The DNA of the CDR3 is TGCAGTGCTAGAGATCGAGGGGCGAAGGCCCAGTACTTC.

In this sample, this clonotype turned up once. CDR3 loop: CASSPREVGELFF. CDR3 DNA sequence: TGTGCCAGCAGCCCACGGGAGGTCGGGGAGCTGTTTTTT. The rearrangement links TRBV7-6 to TRBJ2-2; 7 bases match TRBD2. After removal of 5 bases from V and 7 bases from J, the junction contained 4 bases not matched to a gene. The CDR3 sequence is 13 residues long. Germline CDR1 and CDR2: SGHVS and FNYEAQ.

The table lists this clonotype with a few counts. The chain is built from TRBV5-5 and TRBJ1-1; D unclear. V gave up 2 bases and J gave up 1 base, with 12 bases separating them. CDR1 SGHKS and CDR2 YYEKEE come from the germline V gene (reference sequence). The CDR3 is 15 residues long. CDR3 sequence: CASSLPLKGNTEAFF. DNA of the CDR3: TGTGCCAGCAGCTTACCCTTAAAGGGGAACACTGAAGCTTTCTTT.

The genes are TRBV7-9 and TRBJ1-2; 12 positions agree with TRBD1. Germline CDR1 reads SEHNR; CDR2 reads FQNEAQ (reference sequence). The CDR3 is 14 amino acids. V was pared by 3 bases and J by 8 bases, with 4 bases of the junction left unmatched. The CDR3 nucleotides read TGTGCCAGCAGCTTGTGGGACAGGGGGCAGGGCTACACCTTC. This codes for CASSLWDRGQGYTF.

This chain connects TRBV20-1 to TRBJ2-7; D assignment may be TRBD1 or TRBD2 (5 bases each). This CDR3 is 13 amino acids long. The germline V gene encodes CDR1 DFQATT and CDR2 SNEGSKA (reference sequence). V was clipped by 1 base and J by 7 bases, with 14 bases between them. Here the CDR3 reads CSARGQGVREQYF. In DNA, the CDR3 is TGCAGTGCTAGAGGCCAGGGAGTTAGGGAGCAGTACTTC.

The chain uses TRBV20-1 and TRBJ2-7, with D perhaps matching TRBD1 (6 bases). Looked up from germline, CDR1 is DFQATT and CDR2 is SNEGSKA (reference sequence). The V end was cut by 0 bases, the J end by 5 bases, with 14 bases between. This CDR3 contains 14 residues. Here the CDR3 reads CSARDSTGPHEQYF. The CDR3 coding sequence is TGCAGTGCTAGAGATTCAACAGGGCCCCACGAGCAGTACTTC.

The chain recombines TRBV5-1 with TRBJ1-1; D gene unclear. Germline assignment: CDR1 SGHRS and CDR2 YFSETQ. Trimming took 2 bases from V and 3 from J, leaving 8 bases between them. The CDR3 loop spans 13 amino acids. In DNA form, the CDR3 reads TGCGCCAGCAGCTTTTCGGATTACACTGAAGCTTTCTTT. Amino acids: CASSFSDYTEAFF.

The CDR3 loop is CASPKPGTGSYEQYF. The CDR3 DNA sequence: TGTGCCAGCCCCAAGCCCGGGACAGGGAGCTACGAGCAGTACTTC. The V call is TRBV2, the J call TRBJ2-7, with 9 bases identical to TRBD1. The CDR3 covers 15 residues. Per germline, CDR1 SNHLY and CDR2 FYNNEI. Unmatched junction bases numbered 11, after V lost 8 bases and J lost 3 bases. The variable domain in full, completed from reference TRBV2 and TRBJ2-7, reads EPEVTQTPSHQVTQMGQEVILRCVPISNHLYFYWYRQILGQKVEFLVSFYNNEISEKSEIFDDQFSVERPDGSNFTLKIRSTKLEDSAMYFCASPKPGTGSYEQYFGPGTRLTVT.